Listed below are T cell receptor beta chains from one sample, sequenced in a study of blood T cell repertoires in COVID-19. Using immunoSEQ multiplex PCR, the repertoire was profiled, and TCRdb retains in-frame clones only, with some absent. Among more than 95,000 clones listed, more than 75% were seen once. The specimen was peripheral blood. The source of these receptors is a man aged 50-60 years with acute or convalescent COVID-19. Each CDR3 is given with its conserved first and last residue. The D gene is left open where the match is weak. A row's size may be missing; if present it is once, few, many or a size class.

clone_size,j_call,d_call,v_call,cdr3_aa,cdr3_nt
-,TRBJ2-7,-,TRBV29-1,CSVGFRGYEQYF,TGCAGCGTTGGGTTCAGGGGCTACGAGCAGTACTTC
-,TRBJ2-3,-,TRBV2,CASSVAGIRTDTQYF,TGTGCCAGCAGTGTCGCAGGGATCCGGACAGATACGCAGTATTTT
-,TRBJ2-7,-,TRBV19,CASSLGLGPSYEQYF,TGTGCCAGTAGTCTCGGACTCGGACCCTCCTACGAGCAGTACTTC
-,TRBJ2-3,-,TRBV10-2,CASSEGTQGTQYF,TGCGCCAGCAGTGAGGGTACTCAGGGTACGCAGTATTTT
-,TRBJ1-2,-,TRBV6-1,CASSETRGGGYTF,TGTGCCAGCAGTGAAACCCGGGGAGGAGGCTACACCTTC
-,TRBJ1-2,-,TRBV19,CASSSHVPGTRSYGYTF,TGTGCCAGTAGTAGTCACGTCCCCGGGACACGTTCTTATGGCTACACCTTC
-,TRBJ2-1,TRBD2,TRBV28,CASSTSGGGNNNEQFF,TGTGCCAGCAGTACCTCCGGGGGGGGAAACAACAATGAGCAGTTCTTC
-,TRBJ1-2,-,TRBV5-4,CASSSASPGYGYTF,TGTGCCAGCAGCTCAGCATCTCCGGGCTATGGCTACACCTTC
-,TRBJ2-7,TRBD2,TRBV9,CASSVASLGGEQYF,TGTGCCAGCAGCGTAGCGTCTCTGGGGGGGGAGCAGTACTTC
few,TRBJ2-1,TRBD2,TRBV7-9,CASSSLAGGADEQFF,TGTGCCAGCAGCTCTCTAGCGGGAGGGGCCGATGAGCAGTTCTTC
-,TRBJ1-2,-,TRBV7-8,CASSLAGAANYGYTF,TGTGCCAGCAGCTTAGCGGGGGCTGCTAACTATGGCTACACCTTC
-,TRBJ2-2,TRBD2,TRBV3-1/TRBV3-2,CASSPRTSRNTGELFF,TGTGCCAGCAGCCCCAGGACTAGCCGGAACACCGGGGAGCTGTTTTTT
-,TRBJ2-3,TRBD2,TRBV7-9,CASNFGLAADTQYF,TGTGCCAGCAACTTCGGACTAGCCGCAGATACGCAGTATTTT
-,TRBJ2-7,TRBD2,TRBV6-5,CASSKTSGGLEQYF,TGTGCCAGCAGTAAGACTAGCGGGGGTCTGGAGCAGTACTTC
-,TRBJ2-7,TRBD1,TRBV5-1,CASSLGQGGNEQYF,TGCGCCAGCAGCTTGGGACAGGGGGGGAACGAGCAGTACTTC
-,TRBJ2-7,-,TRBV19,CASSIGSDRTNEQYF,TGTGCCAGTAGTATTGGTAGCGACAGGACGAACGAGCAGTACTTC
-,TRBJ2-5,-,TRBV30,CAWNPGMETQYF,TGTGCCTGGAATCCAGGGATGGAGACCCAGTACTTC
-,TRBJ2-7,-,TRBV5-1,CASSFSWDTTYEQYF,TGCGCCAGCAGCTTTTCCTGGGACACCACCTACGAGCAGTACTTC
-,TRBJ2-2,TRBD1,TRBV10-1,CASSVHRGDTGELFF,TGCGCCAGCAGTGTTCACAGGGGGGACACCGGGGAGCTGTTTTTT
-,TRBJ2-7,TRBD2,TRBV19,CASSNWASGRNSYEQYF,TGTGCCAGTAGCAATTGGGCTAGCGGGAGGAACTCCTACGAGCAGTACTTC
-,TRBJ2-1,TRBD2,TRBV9,CASSARAGGSFNEQFF,TGTGCCAGCAGCGCGAGGGCGGGAGGTTCCTTCAATGAGCAGTTCTTC
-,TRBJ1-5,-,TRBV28,CASSLRDSRNQPQHF,TGTGCCAGCAGTTTGAGGGATTCGCGCAATCAGCCCCAGCATTTT
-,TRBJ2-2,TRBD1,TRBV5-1,CASSMDRGRGPGENTGELFF,TGCGCCAGCAGCATGGACAGGGGGCGAGGTCCGGGGGAAAACACCGGGGAGCTGTTTTTT
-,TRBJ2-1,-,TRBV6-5,CASRRGYSSYNEQFF,TGTGCCAGCAGAAGAGGTTATAGCTCCTACAATGAGCAGTTCTTC
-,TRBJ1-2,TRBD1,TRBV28,CASSSRGLGIDYGYTF,TGTGCCAGCAGTTCCAGGGGGTTGGGAATCGACTATGGCTACACCTTC
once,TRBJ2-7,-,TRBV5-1,CASSLGGPYEQYF,TGCGCCAGCAGCTTGGGAGGGCCCTACGAGCAGTACTTC
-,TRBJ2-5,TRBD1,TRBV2,CATQGVGFRETQYF,TGTGCCACCCAGGGGGTTGGCTTTCGAGAGACCCAGTACTTC
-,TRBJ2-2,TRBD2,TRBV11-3,CASSLGLAGAYTGELFF,TGTGCCAGCAGCTTGGGACTAGCGGGAGCGTACACCGGGGAGCTGTTTTTT
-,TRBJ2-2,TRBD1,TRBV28,CASSGGWTGELFF,TGTGCCAGCTCAGGGGGCTGGACCGGGGAGCTGTTTTTT
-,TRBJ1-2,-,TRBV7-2,CASSQTKGREVDYGYTF,TGTGCCAGCAGCCAGACCAAGGGCAGGGAGGTGGACTATGGCTACACCTTC
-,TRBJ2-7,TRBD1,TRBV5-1,CASRPTGPSYEQEYF,TGCGCCAGCAGGCCGACAGGGCCATCCTACGAGCAGGAGTACTTC
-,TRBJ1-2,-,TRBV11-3,CASSPPDTYGYTF,TGTGCCAGCAGCCCCCCGGACACCTATGGCTACACCTTC
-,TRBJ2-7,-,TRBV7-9,CASSGRSYEQYF,TGTGCCAGCAGCGGCAGATCCTACGAGCAGTACTTC
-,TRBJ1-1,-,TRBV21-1,CASSKVEGTEAFF,TGTGCCAGCAGCAAAGTGGAGGGCACTGAAGCTTTCTTT
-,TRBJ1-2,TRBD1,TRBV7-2,CASSLRQGDGYTF,TGTGCCAGCAGCTTACGACAGGGAGACGGCTACACCTTC
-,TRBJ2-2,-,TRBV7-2,CASERGGDTGELFF,TGTGCCAGCGAACGAGGCGGAGACACCGGGGAGCTGTTTTTT
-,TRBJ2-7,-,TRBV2,CASMRQTTSYEQYF,TGTGCCAGCATGAGACAGACCACATCCTACGAGCAGTACTTC
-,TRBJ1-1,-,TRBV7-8,CASSLDSPNTEAFF,TGTGCCAGCAGCTTAGACAGTCCGAACACTGAAGCTTTCTTT
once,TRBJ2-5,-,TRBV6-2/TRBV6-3,CASSQTGNQETQYF,TGTGCCAGCAGCCAGACAGGAAACCAAGAGACCCAGTACTTC
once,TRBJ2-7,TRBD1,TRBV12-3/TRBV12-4,CASSDRVSYEQYF,TGTGCCAGCAGTGACAGGGTTTCCTACGAGCAGTACTTC
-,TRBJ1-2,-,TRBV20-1,CSARWGDGYTF,TGCAGTGCTAGATGGGGGGATGGCTACACCTTC
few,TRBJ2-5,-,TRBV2,CASSETGWETQYF,TGTGCCAGCAGTGAAACAGGATGGGAGACCCAGTACTTC